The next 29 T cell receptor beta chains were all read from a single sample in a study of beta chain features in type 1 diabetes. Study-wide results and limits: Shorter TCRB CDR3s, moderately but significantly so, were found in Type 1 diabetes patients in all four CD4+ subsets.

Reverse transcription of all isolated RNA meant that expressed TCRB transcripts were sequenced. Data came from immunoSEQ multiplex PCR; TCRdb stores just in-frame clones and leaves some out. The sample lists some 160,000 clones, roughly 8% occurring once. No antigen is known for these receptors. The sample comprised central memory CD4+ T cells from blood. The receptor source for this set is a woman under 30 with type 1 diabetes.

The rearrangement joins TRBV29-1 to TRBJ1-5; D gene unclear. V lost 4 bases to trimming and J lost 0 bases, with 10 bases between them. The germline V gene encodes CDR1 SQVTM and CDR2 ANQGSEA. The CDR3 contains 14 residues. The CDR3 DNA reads TGCAGCGTTGTCGATGCAGATAGCAATCAGCCCCAGCATTTT. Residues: CSVVDADSNQPQHF.

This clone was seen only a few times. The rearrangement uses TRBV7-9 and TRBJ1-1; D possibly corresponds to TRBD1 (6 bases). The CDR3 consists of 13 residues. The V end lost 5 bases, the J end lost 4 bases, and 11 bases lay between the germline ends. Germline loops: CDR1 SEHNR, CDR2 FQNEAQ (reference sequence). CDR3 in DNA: TGTGCCAGCAGCCCTACAGGGTCCACTGAAGCTTTCTTT. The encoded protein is CASSPTGSTEAFF.

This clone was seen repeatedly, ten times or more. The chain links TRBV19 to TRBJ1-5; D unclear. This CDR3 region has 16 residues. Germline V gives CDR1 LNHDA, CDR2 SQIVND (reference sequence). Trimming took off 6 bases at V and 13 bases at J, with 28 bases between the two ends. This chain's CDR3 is CASRRGQFVAGVRQHF. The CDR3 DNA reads TGTGCCAGTAGGCGCGGGCAGTTCGTAGCTGGCGTGAGGCAGCATTTT.

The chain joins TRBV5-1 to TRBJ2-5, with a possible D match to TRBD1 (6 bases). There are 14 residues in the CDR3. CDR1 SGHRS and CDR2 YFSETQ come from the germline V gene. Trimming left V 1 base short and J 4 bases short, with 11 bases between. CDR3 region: CASSLTGIGETQYF. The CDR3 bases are TGCGCCAGCAGCTTGACAGGGATCGGAGAGACCCAGTACTTC.

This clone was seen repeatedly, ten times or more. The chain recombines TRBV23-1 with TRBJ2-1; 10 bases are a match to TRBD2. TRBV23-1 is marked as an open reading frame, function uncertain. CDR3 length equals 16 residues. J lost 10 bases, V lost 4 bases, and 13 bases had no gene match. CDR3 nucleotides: TGCGCCAGCAGTCCCCGAGAGGGACTAGCGCCTAGCGAGCAGTTCTTC. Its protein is CASSPREGLAPSEQFF.

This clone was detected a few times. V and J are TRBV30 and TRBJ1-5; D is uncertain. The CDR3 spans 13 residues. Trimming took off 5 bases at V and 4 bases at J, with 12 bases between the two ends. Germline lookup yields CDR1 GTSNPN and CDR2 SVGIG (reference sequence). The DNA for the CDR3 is TGTGCCTGGGCCCCCGCGGAGAATCAGCCCCAGCATTTT. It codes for CAWAPAENQPQHF.

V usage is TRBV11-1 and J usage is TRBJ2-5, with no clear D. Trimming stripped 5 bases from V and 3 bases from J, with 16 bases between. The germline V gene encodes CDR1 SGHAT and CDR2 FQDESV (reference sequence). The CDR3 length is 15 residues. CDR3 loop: CASSPGDGRKETQYF. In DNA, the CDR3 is TGTGCCAGCAGCCCCGGAGATGGAAGAAAAGAGACCCAGTACTTC. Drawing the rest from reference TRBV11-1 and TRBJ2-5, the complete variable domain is EAEVAQSPRYKITEKSQAVAFWCDPISGHATLYWYRQILGQGPELLVQFQDESVVDDSQLPKDRFSAERLKGVDSTLKIQPAELGDSAMYLCASSPGDGRKETQYFGPGTRLLVL.

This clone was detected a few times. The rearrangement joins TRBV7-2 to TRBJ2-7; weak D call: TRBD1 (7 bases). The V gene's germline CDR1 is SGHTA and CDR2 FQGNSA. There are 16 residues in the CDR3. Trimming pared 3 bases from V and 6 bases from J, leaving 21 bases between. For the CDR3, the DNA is TGTGCCAGCAGCTTGGAGGGCAGAACAGGGGATCCCGAGCAGTACTTC. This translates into CASSLEGRTGDPEQYF.

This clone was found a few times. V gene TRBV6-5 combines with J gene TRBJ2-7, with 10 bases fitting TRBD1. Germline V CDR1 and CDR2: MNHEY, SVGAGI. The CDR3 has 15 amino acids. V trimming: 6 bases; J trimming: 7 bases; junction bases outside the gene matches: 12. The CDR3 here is CASSRTQDRGQEQYF. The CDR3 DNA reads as TGTGCCAGCAGCCGAACCCAAGACAGGGGGCAAGAGCAGTACTTC.

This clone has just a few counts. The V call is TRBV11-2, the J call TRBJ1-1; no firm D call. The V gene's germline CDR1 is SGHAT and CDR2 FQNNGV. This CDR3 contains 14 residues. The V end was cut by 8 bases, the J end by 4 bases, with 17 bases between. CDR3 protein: CASYLRKGATEAFF. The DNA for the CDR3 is TGTGCCAGCTACCTGAGGAAAGGTGCCACTGAAGCTTTCTTT. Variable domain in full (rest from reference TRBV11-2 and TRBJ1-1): EAGVAQSPRYKIIEKRQSVAFWCNPISGHATLYWYQQILGQGPKLLIQFQNNGVVDDSQLPKDRFSAERLKGVDSTLKIQPAKLEDSAVYLCASYLRKGATEAFFGQGTRLTVV.

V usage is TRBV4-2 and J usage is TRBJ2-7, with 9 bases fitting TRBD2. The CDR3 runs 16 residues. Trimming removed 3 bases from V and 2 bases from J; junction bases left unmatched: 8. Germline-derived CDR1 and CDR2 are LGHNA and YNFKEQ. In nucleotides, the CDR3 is TGTGCCAGCAGCCAGGGTGGTCTAGCGGGAACCTACGAGCAGTACTTC. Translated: CASSQGGLAGTYEQYF.

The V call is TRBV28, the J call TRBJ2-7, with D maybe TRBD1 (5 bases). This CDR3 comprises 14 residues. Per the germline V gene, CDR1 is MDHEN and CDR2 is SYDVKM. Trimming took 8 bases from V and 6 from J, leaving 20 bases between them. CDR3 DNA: TGTGCCAGCCGTTCTGCTGGGGCTGCGGTCGAGCAGTACTTC. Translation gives CASRSAGAAVEQYF.

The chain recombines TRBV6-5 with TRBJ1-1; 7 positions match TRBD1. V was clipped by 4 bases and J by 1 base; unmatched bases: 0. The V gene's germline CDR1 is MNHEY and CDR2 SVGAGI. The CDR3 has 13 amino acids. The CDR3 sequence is CASSWTGNTEAFF. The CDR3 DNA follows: TGTGCCAGCAGTTGGACAGGGAACACTGAAGCTTTCTTT.

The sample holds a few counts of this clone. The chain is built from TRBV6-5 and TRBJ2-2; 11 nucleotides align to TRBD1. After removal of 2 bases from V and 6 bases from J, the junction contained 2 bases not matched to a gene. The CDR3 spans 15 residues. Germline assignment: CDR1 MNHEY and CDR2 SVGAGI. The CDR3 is CASSYVGQGAGELFF. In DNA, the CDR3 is TGTGCCAGCAGTTACGTGGGACAGGGGGCCGGGGAGCTGTTTTTT.

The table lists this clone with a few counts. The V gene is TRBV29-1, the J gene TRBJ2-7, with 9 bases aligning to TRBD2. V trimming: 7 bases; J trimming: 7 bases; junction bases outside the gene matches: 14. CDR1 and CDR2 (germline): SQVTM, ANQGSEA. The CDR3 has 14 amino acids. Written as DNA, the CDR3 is TGCAGCGGGTGGGAGGAGGCGGGAGGGTCAGAGCAGTACTTC. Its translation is CSGWEEAGGSEQYF.

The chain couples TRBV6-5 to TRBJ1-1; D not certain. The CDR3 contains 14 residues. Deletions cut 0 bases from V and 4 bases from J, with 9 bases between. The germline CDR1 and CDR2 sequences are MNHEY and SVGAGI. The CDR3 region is CASSYSAVVTEAFF. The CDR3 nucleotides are TGTGCCAGCAGTTACTCAGCCGTTGTCACTGAAGCTTTCTTT.

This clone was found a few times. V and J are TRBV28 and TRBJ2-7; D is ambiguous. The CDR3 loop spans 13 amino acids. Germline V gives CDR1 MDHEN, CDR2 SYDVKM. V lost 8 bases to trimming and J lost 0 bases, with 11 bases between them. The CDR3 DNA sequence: TGTGCCAGCCTTAATTGGAGCTCCTACGAGCAGTACTTC. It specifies CASLNWSSYEQYF.

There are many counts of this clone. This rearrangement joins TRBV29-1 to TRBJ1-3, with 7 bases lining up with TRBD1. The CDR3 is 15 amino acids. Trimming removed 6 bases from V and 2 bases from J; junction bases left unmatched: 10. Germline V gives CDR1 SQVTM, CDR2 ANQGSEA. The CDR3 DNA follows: TGCAGCGTCACGCCGCGACAGGGAGCTGGAAACACCATATATTTT. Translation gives CSVTPRQGAGNTIYF.

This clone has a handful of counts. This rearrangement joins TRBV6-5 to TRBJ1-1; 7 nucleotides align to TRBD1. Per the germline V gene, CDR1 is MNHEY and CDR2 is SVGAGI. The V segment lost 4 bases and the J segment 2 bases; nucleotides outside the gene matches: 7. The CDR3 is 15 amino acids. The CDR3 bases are TGTGCCAGCAGTTCCCCGACAGGGAGAAACACTGAAGCTTTCTTT. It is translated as CASSSPTGRNTEAFF.

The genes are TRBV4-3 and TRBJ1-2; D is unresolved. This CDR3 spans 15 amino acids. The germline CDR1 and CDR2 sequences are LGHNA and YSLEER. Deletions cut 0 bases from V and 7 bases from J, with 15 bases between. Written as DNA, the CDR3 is TGCGCCAGCAGCCAAGACTTGGCCGGGGTGGGTGGCTACACCTTC. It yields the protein CASSQDLAGVGGYTF.

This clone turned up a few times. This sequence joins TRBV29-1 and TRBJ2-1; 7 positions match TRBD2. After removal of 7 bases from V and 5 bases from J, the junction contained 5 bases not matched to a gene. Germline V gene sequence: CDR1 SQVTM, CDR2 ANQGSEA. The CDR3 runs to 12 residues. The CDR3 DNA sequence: TGCAGCGGGGCTAGCGGTAACAATGAGCAGTTCTTC. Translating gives CSGASGNNEQFF.

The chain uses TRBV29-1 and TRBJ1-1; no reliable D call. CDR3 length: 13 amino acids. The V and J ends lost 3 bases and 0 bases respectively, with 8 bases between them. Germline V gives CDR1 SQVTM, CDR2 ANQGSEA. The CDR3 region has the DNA TGCAGCGTTGATGGTCGGGTGAACACTGAAGCTTTCTTT. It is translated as CSVDGRVNTEAFF.

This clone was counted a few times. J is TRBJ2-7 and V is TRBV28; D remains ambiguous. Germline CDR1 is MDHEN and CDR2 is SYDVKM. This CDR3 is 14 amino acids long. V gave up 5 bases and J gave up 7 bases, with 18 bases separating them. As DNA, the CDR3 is TGTGCCAGCAGTCCCCATTCTGGCTTACGAGAGCAGTACTTC. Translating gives CASSPHSGLREQYF.

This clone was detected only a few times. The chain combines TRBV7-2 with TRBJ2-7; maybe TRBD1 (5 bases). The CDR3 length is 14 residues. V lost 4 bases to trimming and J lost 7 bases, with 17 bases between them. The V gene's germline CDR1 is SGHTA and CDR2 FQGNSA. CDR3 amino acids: CASSSYRIEVEQYF. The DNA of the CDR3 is TGTGCCAGCAGCTCATACAGGATAGAAGTGGAGCAGTACTTC.

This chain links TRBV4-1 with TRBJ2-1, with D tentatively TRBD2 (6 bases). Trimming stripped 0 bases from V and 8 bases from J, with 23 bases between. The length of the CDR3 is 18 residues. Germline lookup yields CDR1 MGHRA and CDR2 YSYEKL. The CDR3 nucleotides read TGCGCCAGCAGCCAAGAACCCCCCCTCGCGGGACCTAACCATGAGCAGTTCTTC. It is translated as CASSQEPPLAGPNHEQFF.

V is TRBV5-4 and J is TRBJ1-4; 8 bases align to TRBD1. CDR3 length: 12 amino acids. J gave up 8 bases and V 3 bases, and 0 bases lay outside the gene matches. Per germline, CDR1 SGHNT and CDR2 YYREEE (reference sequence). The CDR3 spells CASSYRGEKLFF. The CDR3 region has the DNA TGTGCCAGCAGCTACAGGGGGGAAAAACTGTTTTTT.

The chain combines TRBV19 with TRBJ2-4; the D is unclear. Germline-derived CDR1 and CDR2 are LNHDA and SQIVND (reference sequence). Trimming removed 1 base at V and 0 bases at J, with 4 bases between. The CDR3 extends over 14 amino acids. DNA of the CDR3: TGTGCCAGTAGTATAGCAATAGCCAAAAACATTCAGTACTTC. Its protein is CASSIAIAKNIQYF. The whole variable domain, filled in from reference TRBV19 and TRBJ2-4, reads DGGITQSPKYLFRKEGQNVTLSCEQNLNHDAMYWYRQDPGQGLRLIYYSQIVNDFQKGDIAEGYSVSREKKESFPLTVTSAQKNPTAFYLCASSIAIAKNIQYFGAGTRLSVL.

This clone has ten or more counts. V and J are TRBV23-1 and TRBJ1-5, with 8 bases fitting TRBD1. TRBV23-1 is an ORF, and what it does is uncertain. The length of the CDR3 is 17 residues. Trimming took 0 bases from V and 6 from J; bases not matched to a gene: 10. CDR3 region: CASSQSGSQGQGQPQHF. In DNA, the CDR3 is TGCGCCAGCAGTCAATCTGGTTCCCAAGGACAGGGTCAGCCCCAGCATTTT.

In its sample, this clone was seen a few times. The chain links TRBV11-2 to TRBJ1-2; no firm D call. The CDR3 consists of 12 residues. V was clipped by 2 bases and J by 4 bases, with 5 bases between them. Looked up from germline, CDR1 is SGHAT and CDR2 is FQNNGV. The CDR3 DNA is TGTGCCAGCAGCTTAACATCCTATGGCTACACCTTC. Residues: CASSLTSYGYTF.